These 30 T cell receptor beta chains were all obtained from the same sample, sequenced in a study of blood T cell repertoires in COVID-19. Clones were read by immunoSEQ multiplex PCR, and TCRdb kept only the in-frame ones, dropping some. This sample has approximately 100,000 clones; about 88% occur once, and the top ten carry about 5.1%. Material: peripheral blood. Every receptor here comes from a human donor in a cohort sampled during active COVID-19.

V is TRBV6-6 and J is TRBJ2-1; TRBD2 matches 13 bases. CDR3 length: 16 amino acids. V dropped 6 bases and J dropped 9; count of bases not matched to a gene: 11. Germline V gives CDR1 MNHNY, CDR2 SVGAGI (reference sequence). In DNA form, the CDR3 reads TGTGCCAGCAGCTCACCAGGGACTAGCGGGATTGTTGAGCAGTTCTTC. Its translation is CASSSPGTSGIVEQFF.

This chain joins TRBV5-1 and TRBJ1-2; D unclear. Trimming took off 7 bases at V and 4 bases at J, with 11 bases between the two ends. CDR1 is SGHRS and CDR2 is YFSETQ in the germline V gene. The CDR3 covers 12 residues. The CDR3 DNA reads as TGCGCCAGCTCCCGACGAGGCTATGGCTACACCTTC. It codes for CASSRRGYGYTF.

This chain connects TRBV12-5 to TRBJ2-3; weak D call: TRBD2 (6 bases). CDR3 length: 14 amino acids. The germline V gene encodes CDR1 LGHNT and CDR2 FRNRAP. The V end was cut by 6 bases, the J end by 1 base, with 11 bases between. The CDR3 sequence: CASGGTYRTDTQYF. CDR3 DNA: TGTGCTAGTGGAGGGACTTACCGCACAGATACGCAGTATTTT.

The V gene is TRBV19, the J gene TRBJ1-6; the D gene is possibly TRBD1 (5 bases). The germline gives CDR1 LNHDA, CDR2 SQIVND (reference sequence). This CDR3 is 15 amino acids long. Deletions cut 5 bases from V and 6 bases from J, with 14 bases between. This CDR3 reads CASSVGAQFNSPLHF. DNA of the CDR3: TGTGCCAGTAGTGTAGGGGCCCAGTTTAATTCACCCCTCCACTTT.

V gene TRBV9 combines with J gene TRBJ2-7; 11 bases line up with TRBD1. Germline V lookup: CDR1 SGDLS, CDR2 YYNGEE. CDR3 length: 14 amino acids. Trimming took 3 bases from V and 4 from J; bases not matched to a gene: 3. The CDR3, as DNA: TGTGCCAGCAGCGCCGGGACAGGGGGATACGAGCAGTACTTC. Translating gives CASSAGTGGYEQYF.

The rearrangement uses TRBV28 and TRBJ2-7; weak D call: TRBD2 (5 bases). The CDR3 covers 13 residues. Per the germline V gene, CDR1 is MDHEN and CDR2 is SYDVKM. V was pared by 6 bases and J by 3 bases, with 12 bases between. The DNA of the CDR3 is TGTGCCAGCAGCGGGGATAGAAGCTACGAGCAGTACTTC. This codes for CASSGDRSYEQYF.

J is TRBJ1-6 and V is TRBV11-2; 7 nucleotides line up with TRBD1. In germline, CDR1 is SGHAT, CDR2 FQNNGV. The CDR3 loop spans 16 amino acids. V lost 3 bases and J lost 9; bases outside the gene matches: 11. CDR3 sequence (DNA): TGTGCCAGCAGCTTCGAACCCCAGGGGGTTCGTTCACCCCTCCACTTT. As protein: CASSFEPQGVRSPLHF.

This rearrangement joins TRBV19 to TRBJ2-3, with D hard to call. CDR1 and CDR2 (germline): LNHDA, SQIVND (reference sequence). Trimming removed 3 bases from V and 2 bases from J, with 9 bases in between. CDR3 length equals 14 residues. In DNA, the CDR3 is TGTGCCAGTAGTATTCGGAGCAACACAGATACGCAGTATTTT. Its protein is CASSIRSNTDTQYF.

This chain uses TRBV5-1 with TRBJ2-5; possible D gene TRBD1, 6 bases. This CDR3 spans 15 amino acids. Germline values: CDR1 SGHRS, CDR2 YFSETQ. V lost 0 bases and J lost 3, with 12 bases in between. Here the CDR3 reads CASSLVGRQEETQYF. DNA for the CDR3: TGCGCCAGCAGCTTGGTGGGCCGACAGGAAGAGACCCAGTACTTC.

As DNA, the CDR3 is TGTGCCAGCAGCTCCCAGGGGGGAAATAATTCACCCCTCCACTTT. Amino acid sequence: CASSSQGGNNSPLHF. The V gene is TRBV7-3, the J gene TRBJ1-6; TRBD1 matches at 7 bases. V trimming: 4 bases; J trimming: 5 bases; junction bases outside the gene matches: 5. The germline V gene has CDR1 SGHTA and CDR2 FQGTGA. This CDR3 is 15 amino acids long.

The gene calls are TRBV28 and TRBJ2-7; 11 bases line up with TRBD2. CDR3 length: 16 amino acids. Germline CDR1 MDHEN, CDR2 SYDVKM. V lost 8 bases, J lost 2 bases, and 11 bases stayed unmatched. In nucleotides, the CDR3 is TGTGCCAGCCGTAGGAGGGGACTAGCGGCCCCCTACGAGCAGTACTTC. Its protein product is CASRRRGLAAPYEQYF.

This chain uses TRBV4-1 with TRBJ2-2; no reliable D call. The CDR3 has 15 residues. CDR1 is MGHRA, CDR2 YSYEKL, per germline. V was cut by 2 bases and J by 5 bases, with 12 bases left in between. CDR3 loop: CASSQTPRVTGELFF. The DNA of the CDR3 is TGCGCCAGCAGCCAAACCCCACGGGTTACCGGGGAGCTGTTTTTT.

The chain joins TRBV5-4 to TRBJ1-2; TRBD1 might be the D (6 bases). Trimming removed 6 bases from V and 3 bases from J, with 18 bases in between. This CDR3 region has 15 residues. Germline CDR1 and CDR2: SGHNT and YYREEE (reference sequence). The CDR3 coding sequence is TGTGCCAGCACCTGGAGGGGGGGCACGTACTATGGCTACACCTTC. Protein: CASTWRGGTYYGYTF. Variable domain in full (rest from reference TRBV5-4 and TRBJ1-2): ETGVTQSPTHLIKTRGQQVTLRCSSQSGHNTVSWYQQALGQGPQFIFQYYREEENGRGNFPPRFSGLQFPNYSSELNVNALELDDSALYLCASTWRGGTYYGYTFGSGTRLTVV.

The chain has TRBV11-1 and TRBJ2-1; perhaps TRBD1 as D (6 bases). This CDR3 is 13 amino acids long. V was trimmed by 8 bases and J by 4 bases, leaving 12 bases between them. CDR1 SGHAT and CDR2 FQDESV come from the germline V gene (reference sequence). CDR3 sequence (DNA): TGTGCCAGCCAGGGGTCCAAATACAATGAGCAGTTCTTC. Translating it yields CASQGSKYNEQFF. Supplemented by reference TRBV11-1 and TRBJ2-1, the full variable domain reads EAEVAQSPRYKITEKSQAVAFWCDPISGHATLYWYRQILGQGPELLVQFQDESVVDDSQLPKDRFSAERLKGVDSTLKIQPAELGDSAMYLCASQGSKYNEQFFGPGTRLTVL.

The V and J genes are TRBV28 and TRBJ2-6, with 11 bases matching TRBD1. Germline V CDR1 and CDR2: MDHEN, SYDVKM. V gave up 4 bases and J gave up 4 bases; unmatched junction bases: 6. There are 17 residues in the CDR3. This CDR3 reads CASSWDRGDRGANVLTF. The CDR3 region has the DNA TGTGCCAGCAGTTGGGACAGGGGGGATAGAGGGGCCAACGTCCTGACTTTC.

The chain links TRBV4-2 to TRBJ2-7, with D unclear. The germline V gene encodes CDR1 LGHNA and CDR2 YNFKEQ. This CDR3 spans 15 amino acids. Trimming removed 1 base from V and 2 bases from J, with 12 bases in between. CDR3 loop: CASSQVILPTYEQYF. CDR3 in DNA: TGTGCCAGCAGCCAAGTTATTCTACCCACCTACGAGCAGTACTTC.

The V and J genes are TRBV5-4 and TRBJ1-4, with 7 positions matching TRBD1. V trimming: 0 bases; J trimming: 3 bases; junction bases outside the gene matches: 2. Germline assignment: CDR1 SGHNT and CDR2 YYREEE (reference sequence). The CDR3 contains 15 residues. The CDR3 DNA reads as TGTGCCAGCAGCTTGGAGACAGGGTCTAATGAAAAACTGTTTTTT. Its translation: CASSLETGSNEKLFF.

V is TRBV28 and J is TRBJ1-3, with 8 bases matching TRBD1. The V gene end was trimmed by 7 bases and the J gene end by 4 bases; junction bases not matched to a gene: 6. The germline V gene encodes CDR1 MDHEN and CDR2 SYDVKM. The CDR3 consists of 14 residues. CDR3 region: CASMDRALGNTIYF. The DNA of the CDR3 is TGTGCCAGCATGGACAGGGCGTTGGGAAACACCATATATTTT.

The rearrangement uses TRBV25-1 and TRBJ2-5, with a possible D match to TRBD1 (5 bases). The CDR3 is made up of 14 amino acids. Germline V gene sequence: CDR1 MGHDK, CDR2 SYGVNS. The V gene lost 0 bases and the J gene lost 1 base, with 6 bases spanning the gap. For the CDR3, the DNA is TGTGCCAGCAGTGAATATGGGGCCCAAGAGACCCAGTACTTC. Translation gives CASSEYGAQETQYF.

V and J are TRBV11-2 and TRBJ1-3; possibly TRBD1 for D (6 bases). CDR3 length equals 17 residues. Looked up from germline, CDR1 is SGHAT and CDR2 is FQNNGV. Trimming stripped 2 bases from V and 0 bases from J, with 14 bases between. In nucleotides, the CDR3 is TGTGCCAGCAGCTTATTCGGGGACACATCCTCTGGAAACACCATATATTTT. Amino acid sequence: CASSLFGDTSSGNTIYF.

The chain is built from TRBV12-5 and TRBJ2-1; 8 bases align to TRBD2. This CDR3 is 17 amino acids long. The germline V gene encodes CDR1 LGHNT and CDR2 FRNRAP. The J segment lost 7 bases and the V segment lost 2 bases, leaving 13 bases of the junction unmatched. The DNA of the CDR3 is TGTGCTAGTGGTTTGTCCCGCCGGGGGGGCCTTATAAATGAGCAGTTCTTC. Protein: CASGLSRRGGLINEQFF.

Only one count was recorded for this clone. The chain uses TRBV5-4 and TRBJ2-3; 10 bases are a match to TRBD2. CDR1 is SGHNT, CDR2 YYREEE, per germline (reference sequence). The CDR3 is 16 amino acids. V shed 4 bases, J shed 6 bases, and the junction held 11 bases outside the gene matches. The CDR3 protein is CASSHPVAGGVDTQYF. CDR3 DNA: TGTGCCAGCAGCCATCCTGTAGCGGGAGGTGTCGATACGCAGTATTTT. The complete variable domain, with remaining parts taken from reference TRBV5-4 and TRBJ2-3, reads ETGVTQSPTHLIKTRGQQVTLRCSSQSGHNTVSWYQQALGQGPQFIFQYYREEENGRGNFPPRFSGLQFPNYSSELNVNALELDDSALYLCASSHPVAGGVDTQYFGPGTRLTVL.

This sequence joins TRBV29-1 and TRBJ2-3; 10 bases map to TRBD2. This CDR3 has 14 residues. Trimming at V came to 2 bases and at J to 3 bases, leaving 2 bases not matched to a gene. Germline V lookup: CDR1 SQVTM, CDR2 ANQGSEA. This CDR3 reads CSVESSGSTDTQYF. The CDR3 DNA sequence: TGCAGCGTTGAATCTAGCGGGAGTACAGATACGCAGTATTTT.

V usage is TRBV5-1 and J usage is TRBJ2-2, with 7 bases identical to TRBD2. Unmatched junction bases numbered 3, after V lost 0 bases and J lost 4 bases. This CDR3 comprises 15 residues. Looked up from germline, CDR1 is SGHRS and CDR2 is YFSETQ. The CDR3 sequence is CASSLGTSSTGELFF. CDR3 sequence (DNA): TGCGCCAGCAGCTTGGGGACTAGTTCCACCGGGGAGCTGTTTTTT.

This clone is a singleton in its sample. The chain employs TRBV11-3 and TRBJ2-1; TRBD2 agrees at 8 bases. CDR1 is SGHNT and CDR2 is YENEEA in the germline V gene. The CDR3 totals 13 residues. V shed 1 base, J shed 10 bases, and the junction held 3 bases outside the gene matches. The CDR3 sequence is CASSLGSGAEQFF. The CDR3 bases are TGTGCCAGCAGCTTAGGTAGCGGGGCGGAGCAGTTCTTC.

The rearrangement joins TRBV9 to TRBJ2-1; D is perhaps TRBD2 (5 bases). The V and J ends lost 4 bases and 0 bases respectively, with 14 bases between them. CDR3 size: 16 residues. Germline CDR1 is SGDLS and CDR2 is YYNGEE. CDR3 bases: TGTGCCAGCAGCACCTCTAGCCTCAGCTCCTACAATGAGCAGTTCTTC. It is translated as CASSTSSLSSYNEQFF.

In DNA, the CDR3 is TGTGCCAGCAGCCCCCGTCCCTGGCTCTCTGGAAACACCATATATTTT. Translating it yields CASSPRPWLSGNTIYF. The chain employs TRBV9 and TRBJ1-3, with D uncertain. CDR1 and CDR2 from the germline V gene are SGDLS and YYNGEE. With 4 bases removed from V and 0 bases from J, the gap between germline ends came to 14 bases. This CDR3 is built from 16 residues.

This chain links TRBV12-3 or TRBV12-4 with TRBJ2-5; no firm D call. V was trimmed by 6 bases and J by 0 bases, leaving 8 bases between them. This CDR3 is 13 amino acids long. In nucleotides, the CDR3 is TGTGCCAGCAGCAACCAGTACCAAGAGACCCAGTACTTC. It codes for CASSNQYQETQYF.

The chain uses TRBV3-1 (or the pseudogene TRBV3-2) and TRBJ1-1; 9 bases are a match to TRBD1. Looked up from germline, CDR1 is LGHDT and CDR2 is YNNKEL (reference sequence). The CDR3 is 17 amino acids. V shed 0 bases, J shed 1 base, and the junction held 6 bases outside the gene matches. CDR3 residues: CASSQDIGTGPNTEAFF. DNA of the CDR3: TGTGCCAGCAGCCAAGATATAGGGACAGGGCCGAACACTGAAGCTTTCTTT.

The CDR3 loop is CASSLAGRVDGYTF. In DNA form, the CDR3 reads TGTGCCAGCAGCTTGGCGGGCAGGGTTGATGGCTACACCTTC. The chain employs TRBV5-4 and TRBJ1-2, with a possible D match to TRBD1 (5 bases). The CDR3 sequence is 14 residues long. CDR1 is SGHNT, CDR2 YYREEE, per germline (reference sequence). The germline V and J ends were trimmed by 0 bases and 6 bases, with 12 bases remaining between them.